This TCR beta chain was sequenced during a study of identical twins (dated by TCRdb to about 2016). About the investigation overall: TCR alpha and beta repertoires from monozygotic twins, unrelated adults of various ages and cord blood were deep-sequenced to test whether fetal clonotypes persist. Replicate twin experiments were performed at different times using different library preparation protocols to rule out contamination.

All donors were healthy Caucasians. The twin cohort comprised three pairs of female monozygotic twins, all aged about 18 to 30 years. Peripheral blood mononuclear cells were the source from which RNA for the TCR libraries was isolated. Of note for this clonotype: Its antigen remains undetermined. Per-base qualities were not stored, and no clone one base away is much larger.

Library preparation was by 5' RACE. Sequencing took place on an Illumina HiSeq 2000. Template switching introduced a universal primer binding site; the final cDNA contained a unique molecular identifier, enabling accurate counting of TCR cDNA molecules. First-strand cDNA for TCR alpha and beta chains was synthesized from specific primers in the conserved constant-segment region. To control for contamination, every cDNA library carried two barcodes: a SMART-Mk sample barcode plus Illumina barcodes. Two successive PCR steps introduced TruSeq adapter sequences along with Illumina sample barcodes. Sequencing of the TCR alpha and beta cDNA libraries was done on the Illumina HiSeq platform using custom primers. On the study's bioinformatics: Unique molecular identifiers were extracted from raw reads with MiGEC, and CDR3 positions were determined with MiXCR. For each individual, recombination models were inferred using an EM algorithm with the repgenHMM and IGoR tools. The analysis of shared clonotypes was done with the tcR package in R, with sharing normalized by the product of cloneset sizes. Out-of-frame nonproductive sequences were analyzed to study raw recombination free of thymic and clonal selection effects. The raw public data were reprocessed by TCRdb itself: fastp quality trimming at Q25, MiXCR clonotype calling, in-frame beta chains only. Each entry merges the rows of one CDR3 protein and shows their most common DNA and genes. In this record, the V and J calls reflect TCRdb's handling and not the investigators' own analysis. This sample comprises about 660,000 distinct CDR3 sequences, approximately 9% of them detected only once. The ten largest make up around 0.98% of the sample.

The paper's findings and limits, for the study overall: Fewer insertions were carried by abundant cord blood beta clonotypes; a weaker similar trend was observed in young adult naive repertoires, while no such trend was observed in memory repertoires. In monozygotic twins, out-of-frame TCR alpha sharing was systematically underestimated by recombination models, although the models agreed with sharing between unrelated individuals. Because the same donors could not be followed over many years, the conclusions depended on cross-sectional statistical analysis. Compared with coincidental sharing between unrelated individuals, out-of-frame TCR alpha sequences shared between twins had an excess of sequences with low generation probability. A weaker excess of twin sharing was found in beta out-of-frame sequences because the signal-to-noise ratio was lowered by fewer shared sequences. Zero-insertion analyses could be partly confounded by invariant T cells such as MAIT and iNKT, though diverse VJ usage argued against such confounding for most clonotypes.

These data also featured in a second study, about yellow fever vaccine responses in identical twins. As the second paper documents: The authors reported that the T cell response to vaccination in identical twins appeared partly convergent and partly personalized. In identical twins, the study followed T cell clones that responded to the vaccine with precision.

The TCR comes from a woman aged 18-30 years in good health. Source material: PBMCs.

The nucleotide sequence reads TGTGCCAGCTCATCAACGGGACAACCCAACTATGGCTACACCTTC. It is translated as CASSSTGQPNYGYTF. In this chain, TRBV18 is recombined with TRBJ1-2, with a weak D call of TRBD1 (6 bases match). Per the germline V gene, KGHSH is the CDR1 and LQKENI is the CDR2. At the junction V is shortened by 5 bases and J by 2 bases, with 15 bases in between. The CDR3, from cysteine to phenylalanine, totals 15 residues. Only the CDR3 portion is preserved as DNA: 45 bases, with reading frame beginning at the first base.